Listed below are T cell receptor beta chains from one sample, sequenced in a study of beta chain features in type 1 diabetes. Sequencing used immunoSEQ multiplex PCR; TCRdb keeps in-frame clones, though not all of them. The table lists around 690,000 clones, around 11% of them singletons. Sequences were obtained from naive CD4+ T cells from blood. These TCRs come from a man aged 25-45 years with type 1 diabetes. CDR3s include the opening cysteine and the closing phenylalanine or tryptophan. The D gene is left open where the match is weak. Size tells how often a clone was seen (once, few, many) or the class of an expanded clone, and some rows leave it out.

CDR3 protein: CASSPTGFEQYF; CDR3 DNA: TGTGCCAGCTCACCTACCGGGTTCGAGCAGTACTTC; V gene: TRBV18; clone size: -; J gene: TRBJ2-7; D gene: -
CDR3 protein: CASSPPGGRTDTQYF; CDR3 DNA: TGTGCCAGCTCTCCTCCAGGGGGCAGAACAGATACGCAGTATTTT; V gene: TRBV18; clone size: -; J gene: TRBJ2-3; D gene: TRBD1
CDR3 protein: CASSLQGTPGETQYF; CDR3 DNA: TGCGCCAGCAGCTTACAGGGGACTCCAGGGGAGACCCAGTACTTC; V gene: TRBV5-1; clone size: few; J gene: TRBJ2-5; D gene: -
CDR3 protein: CATIAGLDNSPLHF; CDR3 DNA: TGTGCCACCATTGCGGGGTTGGATAATTCACCCCTCCACTTT; V gene: TRBV10-3; clone size: -; J gene: TRBJ1-6; D gene: -
CDR3 protein: CASSVELTTDTQYF; CDR3 DNA: TGTGCCAGCAGCGTAGAACTAACCACAGATACGCAGTATTTT; V gene: TRBV9; clone size: -; J gene: TRBJ2-3; D gene: -
CDR3 protein: CASSEYSGVSNQPQHF; CDR3 DNA: TGTGCCAGCAGTGAATACTCGGGGGTTAGCAATCAGCCCCAGCATTTT; V gene: TRBV2; clone size: few; J gene: TRBJ1-5; D gene: -
CDR3 protein: CAISDQGDGQPQHF; CDR3 DNA: TGTGCCATCAGCGATCAGGGAGATGGGCAGCCCCAGCATTTT; V gene: TRBV10-3; clone size: -; J gene: TRBJ1-5; D gene: -
CDR3 protein: CSVVRTEGEQYF; CDR3 DNA: TGCAGCGTCGTGCGGACGGAGGGCGAGCAGTACTTC; V gene: TRBV29-1; clone size: -; J gene: TRBJ2-7; D gene: -
CDR3 protein: CASSLVQGRETQYF; CDR3 DNA: TGTGCCAGCAGCTTGGTACAGGGGAGAGAGACCCAGTACTTC; V gene: TRBV5-4; clone size: -; J gene: TRBJ2-5; D gene: TRBD1
CDR3 protein: CASNFDRAGTGELFF; CDR3 DNA: TGTGCCAGCAACTTCGACAGGGCCGGCACCGGGGAGCTGTTTTTT; V gene: TRBV2; clone size: few; J gene: TRBJ2-2; D gene: TRBD1
CDR3 protein: CAISEASGVSNNEQFF; CDR3 DNA: TGTGCCATCAGTGAGGCTAGCGGGGTCTCCAACAATGAGCAGTTCTTC; V gene: TRBV10-3; clone size: few; J gene: TRBJ2-1; D gene: TRBD2
CDR3 protein: CAWGTGGYEQYF; CDR3 DNA: TGTGCCTGGGGGACAGGCGGTTACGAGCAGTACTTC; V gene: TRBV30; clone size: -; J gene: TRBJ2-7; D gene: TRBD1
CDR3 protein: CASSLASGVYNEQFF; CDR3 DNA: TGTGCCAGCAGCCTCGCAAGTGGGGTTTACAATGAGCAGTTCTTC; V gene: TRBV7-2; clone size: -; J gene: TRBJ2-1; D gene: -
CDR3 protein: CASSSGLQETQYF; CDR3 DNA: TGTGCCAGCTCTTCCGGACTACAAGAGACCCAGTACTTC; V gene: TRBV18; clone size: few; J gene: TRBJ2-5; D gene: -
CDR3 protein: CASTLDRGGYTF; CDR3 DNA: TGTGCCAGCACCTTAGACAGAGGAGGCTACACCTTC; V gene: TRBV2; clone size: few; J gene: TRBJ1-2; D gene: -
CDR3 protein: CASSSLGTGPIHEQYF; CDR3 DNA: TGTGCCAGTAGTTCCCTTGGTACGGGGCCGATCCACGAGCAGTACTTC; V gene: TRBV19; clone size: -; J gene: TRBJ2-7; D gene: -
CDR3 protein: CASSLESGEAYEQYF; CDR3 DNA: TGTGCCAGCAGCTTAGAAAGCGGGGAGGCCTACGAGCAGTACTTC; V gene: TRBV7-2; clone size: few; J gene: TRBJ2-7; D gene: TRBD2
CDR3 protein: CASSYGPANTEAFF; CDR3 DNA: TGTGCCAGCAGTTACGGTCCAGCGAACACTGAAGCTTTCTTT; V gene: TRBV6-6; clone size: few; J gene: TRBJ1-1; D gene: -
CDR3 protein: CASSVQAGVYEQFF; CDR3 DNA: TGTGCCAGTAGTGTCCAAGCGGGGGTTTATGAGCAGTTCTTC; V gene: TRBV19; clone size: few; J gene: TRBJ2-1; D gene: TRBD2
CDR3 protein: CASSGTEANEKLFF; CDR3 DNA: TGTGCCAGCAGTGGGACAGAAGCTAATGAAAAACTGTTTTTT; V gene: TRBV6-1; clone size: -; J gene: TRBJ1-4; D gene: -
CDR3 protein: CASSFDRARDTEAFF; CDR3 DNA: TGTGCCAGCAGCTTTGACAGGGCTAGGGACACTGAAGCTTTCTTT; V gene: TRBV14; clone size: few; J gene: TRBJ1-1; D gene: TRBD1
CDR3 protein: CASSQRPANTEAFF; CDR3 DNA: TGTGCCAGCAGCCAACGTCCGGCGAACACTGAAGCTTTCTTT; V gene: TRBV7-2; clone size: few; J gene: TRBJ1-1; D gene: -
CDR3 protein: CASSQDLNSPLHF; CDR3 DNA: TGTGCCAGCAGCCAAGACCTAAACTCACCCCTCCACTTT; V gene: TRBV14; clone size: few; J gene: TRBJ1-6; D gene: -
CDR3 protein: CASSLRSTDTQYF; CDR3 DNA: TGTGCCAGCAGTTTACGTAGCACAGATACGCAGTATTTT; V gene: TRBV28; clone size: few; J gene: TRBJ2-3; D gene: -
CDR3 protein: CASSPTGVEETQYF; CDR3 DNA: TGTGCCAGCAGTCCGACGGGGGTTGAAGAGACCCAGTACTTC; V gene: TRBV6-6; clone size: -; J gene: TRBJ2-5; D gene: -
CDR3 protein: CASSIREGTTEAFF; CDR3 DNA: TGTGCCAGTAGTATAAGGGAAGGAACAACTGAAGCTTTCTTT; V gene: TRBV19; clone size: few; J gene: TRBJ1-1; D gene: -
CDR3 protein: CASSLLADVNYEQYF; CDR3 DNA: TGTGCCAGCAGCTTACTAGCGGATGTCAACTACGAGCAGTACTTC; V gene: TRBV27; clone size: -; J gene: TRBJ2-7; D gene: TRBD2
CDR3 protein: CASSSLTGGFNYGYTF; CDR3 DNA: TGTGCCAGCAGTTCCCTGACAGGGGGATTTAACTATGGCTACACCTTC; V gene: TRBV27; clone size: -; J gene: TRBJ1-2; D gene: TRBD1